What follows are 26 T cell receptor beta chains derived from one specimen sequenced in a study of cytomegalovirus exposure and HLA in healthy donors (dated by TCRdb to the late 2010s). Libraries were made using the immunoSEQ multiplex PCR assay. As stored in TCRdb, this immuneACCESS dataset retains in-frame rearrangements with V and J assigned. A fraction of the clones does not appear; measured against another copy, unresolved V genes explain less than half of the discrepancy, and the remainder lacks a known reason. Across this sample there are approximately 200,000 clones, with approximately 82% seen only once. The ten largest clones capture around an eighth of the sample. Specimen: PBMCs. Source of these receptors: a woman aged 25 to 39 in good health and CMV-seropositive.

The rearrangement links TRBV9 to TRBJ2-4, with 8 bases lining up with TRBD1. The CDR3 length is 12 residues. CDR1 is SGDLS and CDR2 is YYNGEE in the germline V gene. The V gene end was trimmed by 4 bases and the J gene end by 16 bases; junction bases not matched to a gene: 10. CDR3 in amino acids: CASSQPDRVCYF. The CDR3 DNA follows: TGTGCCAGCAGCCAACCGGACAGGGTGTGTTACTTC.

The chain joins TRBV20-1 to TRBJ1-3; no clear D. Trimming took off 1 base at V and 6 bases at J, with 4 bases between the two ends. Germline values: CDR1 DFQATT, CDR2 SNEGSKA (reference sequence). This CDR3 is built from 11 residues. The CDR3 sequence: CSARVVNTIYF. As DNA, the CDR3 is TGCAGTGCTAGAGTAGTAAACACCATATATTTT.

Here the CDR3 DNA reads TGTGCCAGTAACCTAGCGGGAGGCACAGATACGCAGTATTTT. Protein sequence: CASNLAGGTDTQYF. The V gene is TRBV19, the J gene TRBJ2-3; 10 positions agree with TRBD2. V lost 7 bases to trimming and J lost 1 base; unmatched junction nucleotides: 2. CDR3 size: 14 residues. Germline lookup yields CDR1 LNHDA and CDR2 SQIVND (reference sequence).

This clone was seen more than once but under ten times. V is TRBV19 and J is TRBJ2-1, with 13 bases aligning to TRBD2. The CDR3 runs 17 residues. The trim removed 7 bases at V and 2 bases at J, leaving 8 bases unmatched. From germline, CDR1 is LNHDA and CDR2 SQIVND (reference sequence). CDR3 DNA sequence: TGTGCCAGTACCCCACTAGCGGGAGGGCCCGCCTACAATGAGCAGTTCTTC. Its translation: CASTPLAGGPAYNEQFF.

The V gene is TRBV5-6, the J gene TRBJ2-5; unclear D gene. There are 13 residues in the CDR3. The germline V and J ends were trimmed by 1 base and 4 bases, with 8 bases remaining between them. Per the germline V gene, CDR1 is SGHDT and CDR2 is YYEEEE. The CDR3 coding sequence is TGTGCCAGCAGCTTGTCCTTTCGAGAGACCCAGTACTTC. Translation gives CASSLSFRETQYF.

The chain has TRBV15 and TRBJ2-1; no clear D gene. The length of the CDR3 is 16 residues. V lost 3 bases and J lost 2, with 14 bases in between. The germline V gene encodes CDR1 LNHNV and CDR2 YYDKDF (reference sequence). CDR3 DNA: TGTGCCACCAGCAGGAAGCTGGCGGCGACCTACAATGAGCAGTTCTTC. It codes for CATSRKLAATYNEQFF.

The chain combines TRBV28 with TRBJ2-5, with 9 bases matching TRBD1. This CDR3 comprises 13 residues. V dropped 6 bases and J dropped 3; count of bases not matched to a gene: 2. Germline CDR1 reads MDHEN; CDR2 reads SYDVKM. The CDR3 DNA reads as TGTGCCAGCAGGGGACAGGGAGAAGAGACCCAGTACTTC. It codes for CASRGQGEETQYF.

The genes are TRBV25-1 and TRBJ2-3; a possible D gene is TRBD2 (5 bases). CDR1 and CDR2 (germline): MGHDK, SYGVNS. The germline V and J ends were trimmed by 7 bases and 1 base, with 15 bases remaining between them. This CDR3 is 15 amino acids long. CDR3 in DNA: TGTGCCAGCAATAGGGCAGCGGCAGGCACAGATACGCAGTATTTT. Protein product: CASNRAAAGTDTQYF.

This clone was counted a single time. The gene calls are TRBV25-1 and TRBJ1-2; D remains unclear. Trimming cost V 1 base and J 0 bases, with 9 bases left between them. The CDR3 totals 15 residues. From germline, CDR1 is MGHDK and CDR2 SYGVNS. CDR3 coding DNA: TGTGCCAGCAGTGAATTTGGGCAGACTAACTATGGCTACACCTTC. It specifies CASSEFGQTNYGYTF.

The rearrangement uses TRBV9 and TRBJ1-3, with D possibly being TRBD1 (6 bases). Germline-derived CDR1 and CDR2 are SGDLS and YYNGEE. The CDR3 contains 15 residues. Trimming pared 4 bases from V and 3 bases from J, leaving 14 bases between. CDR3 in DNA: TGTGCCAGCAGCCCCACAGGGTATAGTGGAAACACCATATATTTT. This gives the protein CASSPTGYSGNTIYF.

The V gene is TRBV25-1, the J gene TRBJ1-1; 9 positions match TRBD1. Germline V gene sequence: CDR1 MGHDK, CDR2 SYGVNS. This CDR3 comprises 13 residues. The V gene end was trimmed by 7 bases and the J gene end by 7 bases; junction bases not matched to a gene: 7. CDR3 protein: CASIGTGMFEAFF. The DNA of the CDR3 is TGTGCCAGCATAGGGACAGGGATGTTTGAAGCTTTCTTT.

The CDR3 region has the DNA TGTGCCACACAGGCGGCAGATACGCAGTATTTT. Amino acid sequence: CATQAADTQYF. The V and J genes are TRBV2 and TRBJ2-3, with D tentatively TRBD1 (5 bases). V was pared by 10 bases and J by 4 bases, with 9 bases between. Germline CDR1 is SNHLY and CDR2 is FYNNEI. This CDR3 contains 11 residues.

The CDR3 is CASSLVGTTNNEQFF. The CDR3 DNA sequence: TGTGCCAGCAGCTTGGTCGGGACTACAAACAATGAGCAGTTCTTC. This chain joins TRBV5-6 and TRBJ2-1, with 7 bases fitting TRBD2. CDR3 length: 15 residues. The ends lost 0 bases at V and 5 bases at J; junction bases unmatched: 5. Per germline, CDR1 SGHDT and CDR2 YYEEEE.

This chain connects TRBV7-2 to TRBJ2-3, with TRBD2 matching 9 bases. Germline values: CDR1 SGHTA, CDR2 FQGNSA. This CDR3 spans 16 amino acids. V trimming: 1 base; J trimming: 0 bases; junction bases outside the gene matches: 2. The CDR3 reads CASSLELAGSTDTQYF. For the CDR3, the DNA is TGTGCCAGCAGCTTAGAGCTAGCGGGGAGCACAGATACGCAGTATTTT.

The rearrangement links TRBV28 to TRBJ1-1; tentative D call: TRBD1 (6 bases). The CDR3 runs to 18 residues. The germline V gene has CDR1 MDHEN and CDR2 SYDVKM. The ends were cut back, 7 bases at V and 3 bases at J, with 27 bases in the middle. The CDR3 coding sequence is TGTGCCAGCAACCAACCGTTTGGGGGCGCGAGTTCGGACACTGAAGCTTTCTTT. Translated: CASNQPFGGASSDTEAFF.

V is TRBV15 and J is TRBJ1-2, with 8 bases fitting TRBD1. CDR3 length equals 12 residues. J was trimmed by 12 bases and V by 5 bases; bases with no gene match: 8. Germline V gives CDR1 LNHNV, CDR2 YYDKDF (reference sequence). CDR3 region: CATSARTGKNTF. In nucleotides, the CDR3 is TGTGCCACCAGCGCCCGGACAGGGAAGAACACCTTC.

The CDR3 loop reads CASNHQRGLAGGQAGANVLTF. The DNA for the CDR3 is TGTGCCAGCAATCACCAAAGGGGACTAGCGGGAGGCCAGGCCGGGGCCAACGTCCTGACTTTC. The chain couples TRBV2 to TRBJ2-6, with TRBD2 matching 15 bases. After removal of 7 bases from V and 4 bases from J, the junction contained 17 bases not matched to a gene. The CDR3 contains 21 residues. Germline lookup yields CDR1 SNHLY and CDR2 FYNNEI. The complete variable domain, with remaining parts taken from reference TRBV2 and TRBJ2-6, reads EPEVTQTPSHQVTQMGQEVILRCVPISNHLYFYWYRQILGQKVEFLVSFYNNEISEKSEIFDDQFSVERPDGSNFTLKIRSTKLEDSAMYFCASNHQRGLAGGQAGANVLTFGAGSRLTVL.

CDR3 loop: CASSQDWAGYTF. In DNA form, the CDR3 reads TGTGCCAGCAGCCAAGATTGGGCCGGCTACACCTTC. The rearrangement joins TRBV14 to TRBJ1-2; D not resolved. This CDR3 has 12 residues. Germline CDR1 and CDR2: SGHDN and FVKESK. The V end was cut by 0 bases, the J end by 8 bases, with 7 bases between.

This clone has more than one count but fewer than ten. This chain connects TRBV6-1 to TRBJ1-2, with D maybe TRBD1 (6 bases). The V gene lost 6 bases and the J gene lost 6 bases, with 17 bases spanning the gap. Per the germline V gene, CDR1 is MNHNS and CDR2 is SASEGT. The CDR3 is 14 amino acids. The CDR3 bases are TGTGCCAGCAGACCCCGGGGGGCCTCAAATGGCTACACCTTC. It encodes CASRPRGASNGYTF.

The chain is built from TRBV5-1 and TRBJ2-3; the match to TRBD2 covers 10 bases. Germline V lookup: CDR1 SGHRS, CDR2 YFSETQ. The CDR3 sequence is 16 residues long. Trimming at V came to 1 base and at J to 6 bases, leaving 8 bases not matched to a gene. The CDR3 DNA reads TGCGCCAGCAGCTTGTTACTAGCGGGACCAAGTGATACGCAGTATTTT. Its protein product is CASSLLLAGPSDTQYF.

This rearrangement joins TRBV19 to TRBJ2-7; 7 positions match TRBD1. The CDR3 extends over 14 amino acids. Looked up from germline, CDR1 is LNHDA and CDR2 is SQIVND (reference sequence). With 5 bases clipped from V and 6 bases from J, the junction kept 10 bases outside the gene matches. The CDR3 reads CASSVTGLIGEQYF. The DNA for the CDR3 is TGTGCCAGTAGTGTGACAGGGTTGATAGGCGAGCAGTACTTC.

This chain links TRBV20-1 with TRBJ2-3; no clear D gene. Germline V gene lookup returns CDR1 DFQATT and CDR2 SNEGSKA (reference sequence). This CDR3 region has 10 residues. As DNA, the CDR3 is TGCAGCCCCCACACAGATACGCAGTATTTT. Translating it yields CSPHTDTQYF.

This chain links TRBV7-9 with TRBJ1-1; no firm D call. Germline V CDR1 and CDR2: SEHNR, FQNEAQ (reference sequence). Trimming stripped 2 bases from V and 4 bases from J, with 11 bases between. The CDR3 length is 14 residues. Here the CDR3 reads CASSLFGRGTEAFF. CDR3 DNA: TGTGCCAGCAGCTTATTCGGGAGAGGCACTGAAGCTTTCTTT. Filled out from reference TRBV7-9 and TRBJ1-1, the complete variable domain reads DTGVSQNPRHKITKRGQNVTFRCDPISEHNRLYWYRQTLGQGPEFLTYFQNEAQLEKSRLLSDRFSAERPKGSFSTLEIQRTEQGDSAMYLCASSLFGRGTEAFFGQGTRLTVV.

This chain links TRBV7-2 with TRBJ2-1; TRBD2 might be the D (5 bases). Germline assignment: CDR1 SGHTA and CDR2 FQGNSA. V lost 1 base to trimming and J lost 10 bases, with 11 bases between them. The CDR3 consists of 13 residues. The CDR3 DNA is TGTGCCAGCAGCTTAGTTGGTAGCGCGGAGCAGTTCTTC. Translated: CASSLVGSAEQFF.

The J gene is TRBJ2-7, the V gene TRBV6-5, with D possibly matching TRBD1 (5 bases). Germline lookup yields CDR1 MNHEY and CDR2 SVGAGI. With 2 bases removed from V and 0 bases from J, the gap between germline ends came to 5 bases. This CDR3 comprises 13 residues. CDR3 loop: CASSYGHSYEQYF. In nucleotides, the CDR3 is TGTGCCAGCAGTTACGGACACTCCTACGAGCAGTACTTC.

The V gene is TRBV30, the J gene TRBJ2-7; weak D call: TRBD2 (6 bases). The germline V gene encodes CDR1 GTSNPN and CDR2 SVGIG (reference sequence). The CDR3 covers 13 residues. Trimming took off 5 bases at V and 3 bases at J, with 14 bases between the two ends. The CDR3 loop reads CAWETGTHYEQYF. Written as DNA, the CDR3 is TGTGCCTGGGAGACCGGGACTCACTACGAGCAGTACTTC.